This T cell receptor beta chain is from a study of blood T cells in healthy people across ages. Regarding the study as a whole: Roughly linear age-related decline in beta diversity appeared, significant by age 40.

CDR3 length equals 15 residues. Trimming removed 5 bases from V and 7 bases from J, with 18 bases in between. The germline gives CDR1 MDHEN, CDR2 SYDVKM. With a J-beta primer mix and a sample-barcoded 5' primer, a second PCR ran about 7 to 11 cycles. MiXCR was run by TCRdb on the 5' RACE reads, yielding one entry per CDR3 protein. The sample gives 980,000 or so distinct CDR3 sequences, around 49% of which show up once; about an eighth is in the top ten. As to this clonotype: Antigen specificity is unknown. The conserved closing phenylalanine or tryptophan is absent in this CDR3, likely reflecting a read error.

Per-sample PBMC isolation yielded at least 6 million cells. The specimen sequenced was blood. The receptor's source is a man under 40 in good health. This chain uses TRBV28 with TRBJ2-1; D not resolved. The CDR3 sequence is CASSPNGPLENEQFS. Written as DNA, the CDR3 is TGTGCCAGCAGTCCGAACGGTCCGTTGGAAAATGAGCAGTTCTCC.